The sample holds a few counts of the clone carrying this T cell receptor (beta chain). The antigen is not known. Clones were sequenced by immunoSEQ multiplex PCR, and TCRdb holds only the in-frame ones, with some missing. The table lists 9,500 to 15,000 clones, around 62% of them singletons, with around 1.2% in the top ten. The junction had 6 bases not matched to a gene; V was cut back by 5 bases and J by 2 bases. The CDR3 totals 14 residues. Per the germline V gene, CDR1 is SEHNR and CDR2 is FQNEAQ (reference sequence). This record comes from a study of regulatory dendritic cells for organ transplantation. Study-level results: Naive CD4+ and CD8+ repertoires were highly diverse; memory CD8+ was most oligoclonal.

Allogeneic regulatory or mature dendritic cells were co-cultured for roughly five days with CFSE-labeled sorted T cells at 1:10. This TCR was sampled from a human donor in good health. The J gene is TRBJ2-7, the V gene TRBV7-9; 7 nucleotides align to TRBD1. The sample taken for sequencing was naive CD8+ T cells from blood cultured with dendritic cells. The subset: CD45RA+ naive T cells. CDR3 coding DNA: TGTGCCAGCAGCCCCCCGACAGGGCCCTACGAGCAGTACTTC. Protein product: CASSPPTGPYEQYF.